Each of the 14 T cell receptor beta chains below was sequenced from the same sample in a study of T cell responses to AZD1222 COVID-19 vaccine. Clones were sequenced by immunoSEQ multiplex PCR, and TCRdb holds only the in-frame ones, with some missing. The sample records about 130,000 clones, roughly 92% being singletons. The sequenced sample was peripheral blood, obtained 28 days after the second AZD1222 dose. The receptor source for this set is an adult who received the AZD1222 COVID-19 vaccine.

The chain carries TRBV10-3 and TRBJ1-5; 8 nucleotides agree with TRBD1. Germline V gives CDR1 ENHRY, CDR2 SYGVKD. The ends lost 8 bases at V and 5 bases at J; junction bases unmatched: 14. This CDR3 comprises 16 residues. The CDR3 is CAIGDDKTGVDQPQHF. The CDR3 region has the DNA TGTGCCATCGGAGACGACAAGACAGGGGTCGATCAGCCCCAGCATTTT.

This chain connects TRBV4-3 to TRBJ2-1, with D possibly TRBD2 on 6 matching bases. V was trimmed by 4 bases and J by 4 bases, leaving 17 bases between them. The CDR3 has 16 amino acids. Germline V gene data show CDR1 as LGHNA and CDR2 as YSLEER. Here the CDR3 reads CASSRGPTRSYNEQFF. The CDR3 nucleotides read TGCGCCAGCAGCCGCGGGCCGACTAGATCTTACAATGAGCAGTTCTTC.

This clone turned up a few times. J is TRBJ2-7 and V is TRBV4-3; TRBD1 matches 8 bases. The germline V gene has CDR1 LGHNA and CDR2 YSLEER. Unmatched junction bases numbered 8, after V lost 3 bases and J lost 4 bases. The CDR3 loop spans 15 amino acids. CDR3 sequence: CASSHLGQGKYEQYF. CDR3 sequence (DNA): TGCGCCAGCAGCCACCTCGGACAGGGAAAATACGAGCAGTACTTC.

This rearrangement joins TRBV14 to TRBJ2-7; 10 positions match TRBD1. Germline lookup yields CDR1 SGHDN and CDR2 FVKESK. CDR3 length equals 17 residues. V lost 3 bases, J lost 5 bases, and 13 bases stayed unmatched. CDR3 in amino acids: CASSHATPGQGSHEQYF. The DNA for the CDR3 is TGTGCCAGCAGCCACGCAACCCCGGGACAGGGGTCCCACGAGCAGTACTTC.

The chain carries TRBV5-1 and TRBJ1-4; the match to TRBD1 covers 9 bases. The CDR3 is 14 residues long. The trim removed 2 bases at V and 7 bases at J, leaving 3 bases unmatched. CDR1 and CDR2 from the germline V gene are SGHRS and YFSETQ. The CDR3 nucleotides read TGCGCCAGCAGCTTTGGACAGGGGCGTGAAAAACTGTTTTTT. This encodes CASSFGQGREKLFF.

J is TRBJ1-6 and V is TRBV7-3; 10 nucleotides align to TRBD1. Germline values: CDR1 SGHTA, CDR2 FQGTGA. The V gene end was trimmed by 2 bases and the J gene end by 9 bases; junction bases not matched to a gene: 10. This CDR3 has 17 residues. The CDR3 sequence is CASSLLGARTGGSPLHF. The CDR3 DNA is TGTGCCAGCAGCTTACTCGGGGCTCGGACAGGGGGTTCACCCCTCCACTTT.

This clone was seen once. The chain has TRBV30 and TRBJ2-7; 7 bases match TRBD1. With 0 bases clipped from V and 3 bases from J, the junction kept 5 bases outside the gene matches. The CDR3 totals 14 residues. CDR1 and CDR2 from the germline V gene are GTSNPN and SVGIG (reference sequence). The CDR3 region is CAWSVKAGGYEQYF. DNA for the CDR3: TGTGCCTGGAGTGTAAAGGCAGGGGGCTACGAGCAGTACTTC.

The V and J genes are TRBV18 and TRBJ1-1; perhaps TRBD1 as D (6 bases). Germline CDR1 is KGHSH and CDR2 is LQKENI. The CDR3 sequence is 15 residues long. V was shortened by 6 bases and J by 0 bases, with 14 bases between the two germline ends. This CDR3 is CASSQQQGLNTEAFF. DNA for the CDR3: TGTGCCAGCTCGCAGCAGCAGGGGTTGAACACTGAAGCTTTCTTT.

The chain couples TRBV6-6 to TRBJ2-3; TRBD2 matches 7 bases. Germline V gene sequence: CDR1 MNHNY, CDR2 SVGAGI (reference sequence). The CDR3 is 13 residues long. The ends lost 6 bases at V and 4 bases at J; junction bases unmatched: 4. The CDR3 loop reads CASRGGGADTQYF. CDR3 in DNA: TGTGCCAGCAGGGGGGGAGGGGCAGATACGCAGTATTTT.

The V gene is TRBV2, the J gene TRBJ2-1; no clear D. Germline V gene data show CDR1 as SNHLY and CDR2 as FYNNEI. Trimming shortened V by 7 bases and J by 0 bases, and 10 bases separated the two germline ends. The CDR3 consists of 14 residues. This chain's CDR3 is CASTISNSYNEQFF. DNA of the CDR3: TGTGCCAGCACTATCTCTAACTCCTACAATGAGCAGTTCTTC.

Written as DNA, the CDR3 is TGTGCCAGCAGCCAAGGGGACAGGGGAGTAGATGAAAAACTGTTTTTT. Amino acids: CASSQGDRGVDEKLFF. The chain recombines TRBV4-2 with TRBJ1-4; 10 nucleotides align to TRBD1. V lost 1 base to trimming and J lost 6 bases; unmatched junction nucleotides: 5. CDR3 size: 16 residues. CDR1 LGHNA and CDR2 YNFKEQ come from the germline V gene.

The chain joins TRBV6-2 or TRBV6-3 to TRBJ1-5; 10 bases are a match to TRBD1. CDR1 MNHEY and CDR2 SVGEGT come from the germline V gene. The CDR3 runs to 14 residues. V trimming: 5 bases; J trimming: 11 bases; junction bases outside the gene matches: 9. CDR3 region: CASSPGTGVSAQHF. The CDR3 nucleotides are TGTGCCAGCAGTCCCGGGACAGGGGTATCGGCCCAGCATTTT.

This chain joins TRBV6-2 or TRBV6-3 and TRBJ2-1, with D possibly TRBD2 on 5 matching bases. CDR3 length: 16 residues. In germline, CDR1 is MNHEY, CDR2 SVGEGT. V gave up 4 bases and J gave up 8 bases, with 21 bases separating them. CDR3 sequence: CASSLSASRSVDEQFF. The CDR3, as DNA: TGTGCCAGCAGTTTAAGTGCTAGCCGAAGCGTGGATGAGCAGTTCTTC.

This chain links TRBV3-1 (or the pseudogene TRBV3-2) with TRBJ2-5, with a weak D call TRBD1 (5 bases). V gave up 0 bases and J gave up 6 bases, with 17 bases separating them. The CDR3 extends over 16 amino acids. Looked up from germline, CDR1 is LGHDT and CDR2 is YNNKEL (reference sequence). CDR3 region: CASSQELVGPLQTQYF. For the CDR3, the DNA is TGTGCCAGCAGCCAAGAACTCGTGGGGCCCCTGCAGACCCAGTACTTC.